A selection of T cell receptor beta chains follows, all from one sample in a study of patients and donors after allogeneic stem cell transplantation. TCRdb passed the RT-PCR reads through MiXCR, listing each CDR3 protein once. This table has roughly 940,000 distinct CDR3 sequences, around 17% appearing once. Input material: blood, either unsorted or a sorted T cell fraction (not recorded which). The receptors stem from a human donor who was either an allogeneic HSCT recipient or a stem cell or donor lymphocyte infusion donor (not recorded which). It is not recorded whose cells these are; they may come from a transplant donor. Each CDR3 is given with its conserved first and last residue. Each record gives: clone size, J gene, D gene, V gene, CDR3 protein. The D gene is left open where the match is weak. Not every row has a clone size; where given, it reads once, few, many or a size class.

.	TRBJ2-7	TRBD2	TRBV5-1	CASSLGTSGSTGSYEQYF
few	TRBJ1-5	.	TRBV12-3/TRBV12-4	CASSLTGSRNQPQHF
.	TRBJ2-4	TRBD2	TRBV11-2	CASSPRLAGGLAKNIQYF
.	TRBJ1-2	TRBD1	TRBV20-1	CSAYRDRGPYGYTF
few	TRBJ1-1	TRBD1	TRBV12-3/TRBV12-4	CASSFPRDRVGTNTEAFF
.	TRBJ1-4	.	TRBV6-2/TRBV6-3	CASSFDRPKKLFF
once	TRBJ2-3	.	TRBV20-1	CSALARLGDTQYF
few	TRBJ2-3	TRBD1	TRBV12-3/TRBV12-4	CASWGTGHTDTQYF
.	TRBJ2-7	.	TRBV20-1	CSARSTSYEQYF
.	TRBJ1-1	.	TRBV5-1	CASSPGPTGTEAFF
.	TRBJ2-1	TRBD2	TRBV20-1	CSAKTSGGEPF
few	TRBJ2-7	.	TRBV12-3/TRBV12-4	CASLSDSSYEQYF
few	TRBJ2-7	.	TRBV20-1	CSAPTTPSYEQYF
.	TRBJ2-6	TRBD1	TRBV20-1	CSANWDRGPGANVLTF
.	TRBJ1-5	.	TRBV12-3/TRBV12-4	CASSPSKPGGNQPQHF
many	TRBJ2-7	TRBD1	TRBV7-6	CASSSEGTGSYEQYF
few	TRBJ1-5	.	TRBV7-9	CASNKGNQPQHF
many	TRBJ2-1	TRBD2	TRBV4-1	CASSNEPGLAIYNEQFF
.	TRBJ2-7	TRBD1	TRBV9	CASSVAGTGADEQYF
.	TRBJ1-1	TRBD1	TRBV13	CASSNGQGAMGTEAFF
.	TRBJ2-3	TRBD2	TRBV5-1	CASSGIAGDPTDTQYF
.	TRBJ2-7	.	TRBV6-2/TRBV6-3	CASRYGHEQYF
many	TRBJ2-1	TRBD2	TRBV20-1	CSAKVAGVRYEQFF
.	TRBJ2-7	.	TRBV30	CAFGPNYEQYF
.	TRBJ1-5	.	TRBV6-2/TRBV6-3	CASERGNGQPQHF
.	TRBJ1-1	TRBD1	TRBV5-1	CASSIEGARTEAFF
many	TRBJ2-1	TRBD2	TRBV7-3	CASSLGGGRFNEQFF
.	TRBJ2-1	TRBD2	TRBV3-1	CASSSWTSGSYYNEQFF
.	TRBJ1-3	.	TRBV20-1	CSARGFVGRGDVHTIYF
.	TRBJ1-1	TRBD1	TRBV5-1	CASSLVLPTGGGTEAFF
.	TRBJ2-4	TRBD2	TRBV4-2	CASSQAAGTSGTWAKNIQYF
many	TRBJ2-7	.	TRBV9	CASSVGGGTEQYF
few	TRBJ2-1	.	TRBV9	CASSVVGVSKDEQFF
.	TRBJ2-5	.	TRBV9	CASSVGGAPQETQYF
few	TRBJ1-1	.	TRBV5-1	CASSLYGDSTTEAFF
many	TRBJ2-7	TRBD1	TRBV12-3/TRBV12-4	CASSRTGGSYEQYF
few	TRBJ1-1	TRBD1	TRBV6-2/TRBV6-3	CASSRGLTGGWNTEAFF
.	TRBJ1-2	.	TRBV6-6	CASRSTVLYGYTF
.	TRBJ1-1	.	TRBV4-3	CASSQFGQGGTEAFF
many	TRBJ1-3	.	TRBV10-3	CAITEAGKAGSIYF
.	TRBJ1-5	.	TRBV7-2	CASSLFDQAQHF
few	TRBJ1-1	.	TRBV9	CASSPRTVSEAFF
.	TRBJ2-5	.	TRBV20-1	CSARDMGAPQETQYF
.	TRBJ1-4	.	TRBV15	CATSSSLGRGGEKLFF
few	TRBJ2-1	TRBD2	TRBV12-3/TRBV12-4	CASGPPRRGVWDEQFF
few	TRBJ1-1	TRBD1	TRBV20-1	CSASRQGAEAFF
.	TRBJ2-7	TRBD1	TRBV20-1	CSARDPGQGSGEQYF
few	TRBJ1-1	TRBD1	TRBV27	CASSNRDRNLPIF
.	TRBJ2-5	.	TRBV15	CATSRGLKETQYF